This TCR beta chain was sequenced during a study of blood T cell repertoires in COVID-19. In the study overall: Sample material is recorded as cDNA or gDNA derived from T cells, B-cell-depleted T cells, or PBMCs.

Germline values: CDR1 ENHRY, CDR2 SYGVKD. The CDR3 is 16 amino acids. Trimming stripped 0 bases from V and 8 bases from J, with 17 bases between. Using immunoSEQ multiplex PCR, the repertoire was profiled, and TCRdb retains in-frame clones only, with some absent. This table holds approximately 110,000 clones, 74% found once. The TCR originated in a man at least 80 years old with COVID-19, enrolled during active disease. The chain employs TRBV10-3 and TRBJ2-1; possible D gene TRBD2, 5 bases. The sequenced sample consisted of peripheral blood. The CDR3 DNA reads TGTGCCATCAGTGAGTCGGCCCGTCGGGGAATTGATGAGCAGTTCTTC. It is translated as CAISESARRGIDEQFF.